This T cell receptor beta chain emerged from a study of graft-versus-host responses after intestinal transplantation. This clone has a handful of counts. What it binds is unknown. Germline CDR1 and CDR2: LNHDA and SQIVND (reference sequence). V lost 4 bases to trimming and J lost 0 bases, with 9 bases between them. The CDR3 is 15 amino acids. This table comes from immunoSEQ multiplex PCR, and its TCRdb copy is limited to in-frame clones, with some not included. The sample has approximately 90,000 clones, around 90% seen once. The clonotype originates from a human donor who was the organ donor for an intestinal transplant. The chain is built from TRBV19 and TRBJ1-4, with D unresolved. Sequenced material: unstimulated CD4+ T cells sorted from spleen or lymph node cells, taken before transplant. The CDR3 reads CASSRRISTNEKLFF. As DNA, the CDR3 is TGTGCCAGTAGTAGGAGGATTTCAACTAATGAAAAACTGTTTTTT.